This T cell receptor (beta chain) comes out of a study of OX40 agonist ivuxolimab in advanced cancers. For the study in its entirety: Ivuxolimab, which targeted the costimulatory receptor OX40 (CD134), was an agonistic, fully human IgG2 monoclonal antibody. Intravenous ivuxolimab was administered to patients every 2 weeks at six dose levels: 0.01, 0.1, 0.3, 1.5, 3 and 10 mg/kg. Of the approximately 50 dose-escalation patients, hepatocellular carcinoma was present in about 20, melanoma in approximately 15, renal cell carcinoma in 9 and head and neck cancer in 9. A male proportion of around 81% and a mean age of 60 years, ranging from about 20 to 85, were recorded for the dose-escalation cohort. Patients were allowed to have had prior anti-PD-1, anti-PD-L1 or anti-CTLA-4 therapy, and 40% to 45% of the dose-escalation patients had been treated with checkpoint inhibitors. Partial responses occurred in three dose-escalation patients: two with cutaneous melanoma and one with hepatocellular carcinoma. The point of sequencing TCRbeta in the periphery was to test whether ivuxolimab changed TCR sequence diversity and drove clonal T-cell expansion. The paper covers the monotherapy dose-escalation part of the phase I ivuxolimab trial, which included N ≈ 50 patients. The research as a whole found: In the 0.1-3.0 mg/kg groups, partial responders were among the patients with the lowest normalized peripheral clonal expansion, particularly in CD8+ T cells. Clonal expansion of both CD4+ and CD8+ blood T cells was observed from baseline to week 6 at doses 0.1 to 3.0 mg/kg. On average, CD8+ T cells showed more expanded clones than CD4+ T cells after ivuxolimab. Low levels of normalized T-cell clonal expansion were also seen in some patients who did not respond. The antigen specificity of the peripheral T cells that underwent clonal expansion was not determined.

For sequencing of the TCRbeta CDR3 region, genomic DNA was extracted from the sorted cells. TCRbeta CDR3 regions were sequenced using the immunoSEQ Assay. Drawn from immuneACCESS, this table holds only the in-frame rearrangements with V and J called that TCRdb kept. Clones are partly lost; checked studies trace under half to an unresolved V gene and leave the rest unexplained. Within this sample are more than 95,000 clones, with about nine tenths of them counted one time only. Under 0.95% of the sample goes to the ten largest clones. A note on this clone: Its antigen is still unknown. No base qualities exist here, and no much larger clone lies one base off it.

As encoded in the germline V gene, CDR1 is SGHRS while CDR2 is YFSETQ. The CDR3 holds 18 amino acids from the cysteine to the phenylalanine. Kept here is only the CDR3 DNA, which spans 54 bases and is read in frame from base 1. Trimming leaves V shorter by 4 bases and J shorter by 5 bases, with the junction holding 15 bases beyond the gene matches. Patients with autoimmune disease history or receiving systemic immunosuppression were excluded from the trial. Peripheral blood for TCR sequencing was collected from all dose cohorts at baseline, on cycle 4 day 1, and on cycle 7 day 1. The samples were drawn from a first-in-human, open-label, multicenter phase I dose-escalation trial of ivuxolimab. Adults with locally advanced or metastatic melanoma, renal cell carcinoma, hepatocellular carcinoma or head and neck squamous cell carcinoma were enrolled in the trial. Before TCR sequencing, CD4+ and CD8+ T cells were separately sorted from peripheral blood.

The sequence links TRBV5-1 to TRBJ2-1; TRBD2 matches 10 bases in the middle. The TCR comes from an adult with an advanced solid tumor such as melanoma, head and neck, liver or kidney cancer. Sample: CD4+ or CD8+ T cells sorted from blood, taken in a trial of the OX40 agonist ivuxolimab. The nucleotide sequence is TGCGCCAGCAGCGGACGCAGCCCTAGCGGGAGTCGCAACAATGAGCAGTTCTTC. Its protein reads: CASSGRSPSGSRNNEQFF.